A single sample gave rise to the 14 T cell receptor beta chains below, sequenced in a study of blood T cells in healthy people across ages (dated by TCRdb to 2013 to 2016). Library creation used 5' RACE. Data came from an Illumina HiSeq 2500. The second PCR ran for roughly 7 to 11 cycles and used a J-beta primer mix along with a sample-barcoded 5' primer. Using fastp trimming at Q25 and MiXCR clonotype assembly, TCRdb reanalyzed the public sequencing data and kept in-frame beta chains. One record per CDR3 amino acid sequence lists the most common genes and DNA. The sample data list hundreds of thousands of distinct CDR3 sequences, and about 52% of these were observed just once. The top ten hold 30% to 40% of the sample. Sequenced input: blood. The receptors originated from a woman aged 55-69 years in good health.

This rearrangement joins TRBV5-6 to TRBJ2-6; D not certain. The ends were cut back, 0 bases at V and 6 bases at J, with 10 bases in the middle. The CDR3 is 15 amino acids. Germline loops: CDR1 SGHDT, CDR2 YYEEEE. This CDR3 reads CASSLGGLEANVLTF. The CDR3 DNA follows: TGTGCCAGCAGCTTGGGAGGTTTAGAGGCCAACGTCCTGACTTTC.

The chain employs TRBV5-1 and TRBJ2-1, with 9 bases aligning to TRBD2. CDR3 size: 23 residues. Germline CDR1 SGHRS, CDR2 YFSETQ. The junction had 36 bases not matched to a gene; V was cut back by 4 bases and J by 10 bases. The CDR3 DNA follows: TGCGCCAGCAGCGGAACCCGATTGAATAGCGGGAGAGGTATTAAAACCCCCTCCTACGAGCAGTTCTTC. As protein: CASSGTRLNSGRGIKTPSYEQFF.

CDR3 loop: CASSQDSGFETQYF. In DNA, the CDR3 is TGCGCCAGCAGCCAAGATTCAGGGTTTGAGACCCAGTACTTC. The chain recombines TRBV4-3 with TRBJ2-5, with D possibly TRBD1 on 5 matching bases. The germline V gene has CDR1 LGHNA and CDR2 YSLEER. Between the trimmed V and J ends, which lost 0 bases and 5 bases, there was a span of 10 bases. The CDR3 spans 14 residues.

The sample holds a few counts of this clonotype. In nucleotides, the CDR3 is TGTGCCATCAAGGGCAGCTCCTACGAGCAGTACTTC. Encoded protein: CAIKGSSYEQYF. The chain joins TRBV10-3 to TRBJ2-7; D gene ambiguous. This CDR3 has 12 amino acids. From germline, CDR1 is ENHRY and CDR2 SYGVKD. Trimming cost V 7 bases and J 0 bases, with 7 bases left between them.

The CDR3, as DNA: TGCGCCAGCAGCCCCACGGGTGTAGGTGGCTACACCTTC. As protein: CASSPTGVGGYTF. The chain recombines TRBV5-1 with TRBJ1-2; D ambiguous. V lost 4 bases to trimming and J lost 7 bases, with 14 bases between them. The CDR3 sequence is 13 residues long. CDR1 SGHRS and CDR2 YFSETQ come from the germline V gene.

The chain employs TRBV6-1 and TRBJ2-1; either TRBD1 or TRBD2 may supply D (6 bases each). The CDR3 has 19 amino acids. Germline lookup yields CDR1 MNHNS and CDR2 SASEGT. The V gene lost 1 base and the J gene lost 7 bases, with 26 bases spanning the gap. CDR3 nucleotide sequence: TGTGCCAGCAGTGAAGGAACAGGGCTAGCGCAATACGGGCGGAATGAGCAGTTCTTC. Translated: CASSEGTGLAQYGRNEQFF.

This chain connects TRBV9 to TRBJ2-5, with D possibly TRBD2 on 5 matching bases. The germline gives CDR1 SGDLS, CDR2 YYNGEE. Trimming removed 3 bases from V and 0 bases from J, with 9 bases in between. The CDR3 sequence is 14 residues long. CDR3 coding DNA: TGTGCCAGCAGCGAAGCGGTTTACCAAGAGACCCAGTACTTC. Protein: CASSEAVYQETQYF.

This clonotype was counted between two and nine times. The chain employs TRBV2 and TRBJ2-5, with D uncertain. V was pared by 3 bases and J by 4 bases, with 3 bases between. The germline V gene has CDR1 SNHLY and CDR2 FYNNEI. The CDR3 loop spans 11 amino acids. CDR3 DNA: TGTGCCAGCAGTGAGACAGAGACCCAGTACTTC. Translating gives CASSETETQYF. The complete variable domain, with remaining parts taken from reference TRBV2 and TRBJ2-5, reads EPEVTQTPSHQVTQMGQEVILRCVPISNHLYFYWYRQILGQKVEFLVSFYNNEISEKSEIFDDQFSVERPDGSNFTLKIRSTKLEDSAMYFCASSETETQYFGPGTRLLVL.

In this sample, this clonotype turned up many times. This chain uses TRBV27 with TRBJ2-1; D is undetermined. CDR1 and CDR2 from the germline V gene are MNHEY and SMNVEV (reference sequence). The CDR3 sequence is 13 residues long. The V end was cut by 0 bases, the J end by 3 bases, with 3 bases between. The CDR3 loop reads CASSLSLYNEQFF. CDR3 in DNA: TGTGCCAGCAGTTTATCCCTCTACAATGAGCAGTTCTTC.

V usage is TRBV10-3 and J usage is TRBJ2-5; D ambiguous. Trimming cost V 2 bases and J 11 bases, with 18 bases left between them. Germline values: CDR1 ENHRY, CDR2 SYGVKD. The CDR3 is 14 residues long. The CDR3 DNA sequence: TGTGCCATCAGTGAGCCGGACGGATGGAATGAGCAGTACTTC. Translating gives CAISEPDGWNEQYF.

The V gene is TRBV7-3, the J gene TRBJ2-7; D unresolved. The DNA end favors TRBJ2-5, so the J call may be wrong. The germline gives CDR1 SGHTA, CDR2 FQGTGA. The CDR3 runs 13 residues. CDR3: CASSLTFSGTQYF. DNA for the CDR3: TGTGCCAGCAGCTTAACTTTCTCGGGGACCCAGTACTTC.

This chain joins TRBV10-3 and TRBJ1-2; 12 bases line up with TRBD1. J gave up 4 bases and V 5 bases, and 14 bases lay outside the gene matches. Germline V gene data show CDR1 as ENHRY and CDR2 as SYGVKD. CDR3 size: 18 residues. CDR3 region: CAISISRDRGQRGYGYTF. The CDR3 DNA is TGTGCCATCAGTATTTCCCGGGACAGGGGGCAAAGGGGCTATGGCTACACCTTC.

With respect to this clonotype: Germline is not matched at one junction end, which may reflect a read error. This chain links TRBV7-2 with TRBJ1-4; D remains unclear. This CDR3 is 15 amino acids long. Germline-derived CDR1 and CDR2 are SGHTA and FQGNSA. CDR3 DNA sequence: TGTGCCGGCAGCTTAAATTTGGGTTATAATGAAAAACTGTTTTTT. Its protein is CAGSLNLGYNEKLFF.

The chain combines TRBV2 with TRBJ2-3, with D possibly being TRBD2 (6 bases). The CDR3 length is 14 residues. The germline gives CDR1 SNHLY, CDR2 FYNNEI. Trimming removed 3 bases at V and 3 bases at J, with 10 bases between. The CDR3 bases are TGTGCCAGCAGTGAGCCACGGGGGACAGATACGCAGTATTTT. Its protein is CASSEPRGTDTQYF.